This T cell receptor (beta chain) was found in a study of T cell clonality in common variable immunodeficiency. Findings and limits, study-wide: Reportedly, TCR beta sequences from common variable immunodeficiency showed fewer deletions and N-nucleotide insertions.

Produced via immunoSEQ multiplex PCR; TCRdb's table is partial and in-frame only. Observed in the sample are about 42,000 clones, none of them singletons. In its sample, this clone was seen a few times. Its cognate antigen is unknown. Caucasian heritage predominated among both patients and controls. The sequencing input was peripheral blood mononuclear cells. The TCR sequence derives from a person aged 18 to 69 in good health.

Partial CDR3 DNA: TGTGCCAGCTCGCCGACGGGGAATAATTCACCC. Its translation: CASSPTGNNSP. The whole CDR3 region reads CASSPTGNNSPLHF. V gene TRBV18 combines with J gene TRBJ1-6; D is unclear. The sequence runs out 3 residues before the end of the CDR3; the remainder is reconstructed from the germline J gene. The ends were cut back, 6 bases at V and 5 bases at J, with 11 bases in the middle. This CDR3 contains 14 residues. In germline, CDR1 is KGHSH, CDR2 LQKENI.